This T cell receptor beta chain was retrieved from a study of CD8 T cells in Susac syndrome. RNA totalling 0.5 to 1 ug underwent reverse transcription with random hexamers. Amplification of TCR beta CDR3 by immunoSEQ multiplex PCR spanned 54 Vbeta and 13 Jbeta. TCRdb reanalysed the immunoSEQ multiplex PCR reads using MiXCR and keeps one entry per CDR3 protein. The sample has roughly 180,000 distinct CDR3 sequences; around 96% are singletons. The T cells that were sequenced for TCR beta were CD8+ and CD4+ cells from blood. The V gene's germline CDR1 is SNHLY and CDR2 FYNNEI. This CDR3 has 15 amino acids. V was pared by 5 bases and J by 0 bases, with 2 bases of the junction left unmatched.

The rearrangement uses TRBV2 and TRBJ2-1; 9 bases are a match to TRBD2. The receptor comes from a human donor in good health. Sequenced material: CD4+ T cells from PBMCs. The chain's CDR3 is CASSSGLASYNEQFF. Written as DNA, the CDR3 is TGTGCCAGCAGTTCGGGACTAGCCTCCTACAATGAGCAGTTCTTC. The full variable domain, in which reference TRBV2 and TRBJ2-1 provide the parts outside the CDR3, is EPEVTQTPSHQVTQMGQEVILRCVPISNHLYFYWYRQILGQKVEFLVSFYNNEISEKSEIFDDQFSVERPDGSNFTLKIRSTKLEDSAMYFCASSSGLASYNEQFFGPGTRLTVL.